The next 18 T cell receptor beta chains were all read from a single sample in a study of identifying expanded T cells in peripheral blood (dated by TCRdb to between 2017 and 2020). Library preparation used the immunoSEQ multiplex PCR assay. TCRdb limited this immuneACCESS table to in-frame rearrangements with V and J called. A share of clones is missing; checked studies link under half to unresolved V genes, and the rest is unexplained. The sample table contains 84,000 or so clones; only one count was recorded for about 90% of them. The ten top clones hold approximately 7% of the sample. Sequencing was performed on blood. These receptors all stem from a person aged 18-70 years in good health.

This chain joins TRBV4-2 and TRBJ2-7; TRBD2 matches 7 bases. The J segment lost 2 bases and the V segment lost 2 bases, leaving 12 bases of the junction unmatched. Germline V lookup: CDR1 LGHNA, CDR2 YNFKEQ. CDR3 length equals 17 residues. CDR3 sequence reads: CASSQFEASGFTYEQYF. The CDR3 DNA reads TGTGCCAGCAGCCAATTTGAGGCTAGCGGCTTCACCTACGAGCAGTACTTC.

The rearrangement uses TRBV5-1 and TRBJ1-1; D is uncertain. Trimming took 0 bases from V and 1 from J, leaving 4 bases between them. The CDR3 loop spans 13 amino acids. CDR1 and CDR2 from the germline V gene are SGHRS and YFSETQ. Here the CDR3 DNA reads TGCGCCAGCAGCTTGGCCCCGAACACTGAAGCTTTCTTT. Translation gives CASSLAPNTEAFF.

As concerns this clone: Other DNA variants within this sample encode the same CDR3. The chain joins TRBV18 to TRBJ2-3; D is undetermined. The V end was cut by 3 bases, the J end by 2 bases, with 3 bases between. There are 12 residues in the CDR3. Germline loops: CDR1 KGHSH, CDR2 LQKENI. The CDR3: CASSPNTDTQYF. As DNA, the CDR3 is TGTGCCAGCTCACCTAACACAGATACGCAGTATTTT.

The V and J genes are TRBV28 and TRBJ2-1, with 8 bases that match TRBD1. V was pared by 2 bases and J by 9 bases, with 12 bases of the junction left unmatched. Germline assignment: CDR1 MDHEN and CDR2 SYDVKM. The CDR3 extends over 16 amino acids. In DNA, the CDR3 is TGTGCCAGCAGTTTAGAAGGCAGGGGGCGCAATGGTGAGCAGTTCTTC. It translates to CASSLEGRGRNGEQFF.

The table lists this clone with a count of one. The chain recombines TRBV7-2 with TRBJ2-1, with TRBD2 matching over 12 bases. V was pared by 7 bases and J by 4 bases, with 5 bases of the junction left unmatched. The CDR3 is 15 amino acids. The germline CDR1 and CDR2 sequences are SGHTA and FQGNSA. Written as DNA, the CDR3 is TGTGCCAGCACCAGCGGACTAGCGGGGTACAATGAGCAGTTCTTC. Its protein is CASTSGLAGYNEQFF. Combining the CDR3 with reference TRBV7-2 and TRBJ2-1 gives the whole variable domain GAGVSQSPSNKVTEKGKDVELRCDPISGHTALYWYRQSLGQGLEFLIYFQGNSAPDKSGLPSDRFSAERTGGSVSTLTIQRTQQEDSAVYLCASTSGLAGYNEQFFGPGTRLTVL.

V gene TRBV5-1 combines with J gene TRBJ1-2, with TRBD1 matching over 7 bases. The CDR3 extends over 13 amino acids. Unmatched junction bases numbered 5, after V lost 3 bases and J lost 6 bases. CDR1 and CDR2 from the germline V gene are SGHRS and YFSETQ. CDR3 amino acids: CASSWDSSDGYTF. The CDR3 DNA follows: TGCGCCAGCAGCTGGGACAGCTCGGATGGCTACACCTTC.

This chain links TRBV5-4 with TRBJ2-7; D is unclear. The ends were cut back, 0 bases at V and 3 bases at J, with 7 bases in the middle. This CDR3 has 13 residues. Germline CDR1 is SGHNT and CDR2 is YYREEE (reference sequence). The CDR3 here is CASSLEANYEQYF. As DNA, the CDR3 is TGTGCCAGCAGCTTGGAAGCCAACTACGAGCAGTACTTC.

The chain joins TRBV19 to TRBJ2-5, with 7 nucleotides matching TRBD1. From germline, CDR1 is LNHDA and CDR2 SQIVND (reference sequence). The CDR3 loop spans 14 amino acids. V shed 6 bases, J shed 2 bases, and the junction held 6 bases outside the gene matches. CDR3 loop: CASRGQRLQETQYF. Written as DNA, the CDR3 is TGTGCCAGTAGGGGACAGCGGTTACAAGAGACCCAGTACTTC.

In this sample, this clone turned up once. V gene TRBV13 combines with J gene TRBJ2-5, with TRBD2 as a possible D gene (6 bases). The CDR3 covers 15 residues. Germline V gene data show CDR1 as PRHDT and CDR2 as FYEKMQ (reference sequence). Trimming cost V 0 bases and J 5 bases, with 13 bases left between them. CDR3 nucleotides: TGTGCCAGCAGCTTAGGCCGCGCGGGGAGGGAGACCCAGTACTTC. Its protein product is CASSLGRAGRETQYF.

This clone came up once. V gene TRBV29-1 combines with J gene TRBJ2-7; TRBD2 matches at 12 bases. There are 15 residues in the CDR3. V gave up 4 bases and J gave up 3 bases; unmatched junction bases: 7. Germline V CDR1 and CDR2: SQVTM, ANQGSEA. The CDR3 coding sequence is TGCAGCGTTGCCGGACTAGCGGGATTGGTCTACGAGCAGTACTTC. Translating gives CSVAGLAGLVYEQYF.

The gene calls are TRBV5-6 and TRBJ1-6, with D unresolved. Deletions cut 0 bases from V and 14 bases from J, with 21 bases between. CDR1 is SGHDT and CDR2 is YYEEEE in the germline V gene. This CDR3 spans 16 amino acids. The CDR3 region has the DNA TGTGCCAGCAGCTTGGCTGGGAATTTTCTTTGGGGTTCCCTCCACTTT. Translating it yields CASSLAGNFLWGSLHF.

The DNA for the CDR3 is TGTGCCAGCAGCCCCCGGGTAGGCTCTTACAATGAGCAGTTCTTC. Protein product: CASSPRVGSYNEQFF. The chain uses TRBV7-2 and TRBJ2-1; D gene unclear. V was trimmed by 5 bases and J by 4 bases, leaving 15 bases between them. CDR3 length: 15 amino acids. Germline CDR1 reads SGHTA; CDR2 reads FQGNSA.

The chain carries TRBV11-2 and TRBJ2-4; tentative D call: TRBD1 (6 bases). CDR1 and CDR2 (germline): SGHAT, FQNNGV. V shed 1 base and J shed 9 bases, with 16 bases lying between them. The CDR3 totals 15 residues. The DNA for the CDR3 is TGTGCCAGCAGCTTAGGTGACAGGCGGGTTCCCATTCAGTACTTC. It specifies CASSLGDRRVPIQYF.

This clone was counted a single time. The chain couples TRBV5-6 to TRBJ2-5; D gene ambiguous. CDR1 is SGHDT and CDR2 is YYEEEE in the germline V gene. The CDR3 runs 14 residues. Trimming cost V 0 bases and J 5 bases, with 11 bases left between them. CDR3 nucleotides: TGTGCCAGCAGCTTGGGTCCGGTTCGGGAGACCCAGTACTTC. Translation gives CASSLGPVRETQYF.

This chain connects TRBV5-1 to TRBJ2-3; D is undetermined. The ends were cut back, 5 bases at V and 2 bases at J, with 15 bases in the middle. CDR3 length: 15 amino acids. Germline values: CDR1 SGHRS, CDR2 YFSETQ. Here the CDR3 DNA reads TGCGCCAGCAGGGAAACCGGTTACGACACAGATACGCAGTATTTT. This sequence encodes CASRETGYDTDTQYF.

The chain links TRBV18 to TRBJ2-3; unclear D gene. From germline, CDR1 is KGHSH and CDR2 LQKENI. This CDR3 contains 15 residues. V lost 2 bases and J lost 0, with 9 bases in between. CDR3 coding DNA: TGTGCCAGCTCACCAATGTGGGCTAGCACAGATACGCAGTATTTT. Translated, it gives CASSPMWASTDTQYF.

The chain couples TRBV18 to TRBJ1-1; D is possibly TRBD1 (5 bases). The CDR3 contains 14 residues. The V and J ends lost 2 bases and 4 bases respectively, with 11 bases between them. Germline V CDR1 and CDR2: KGHSH, LQKENI. The CDR3 DNA follows: TGTGCCAGCTCACCAAAACGGGGGAGCACTGAAGCTTTCTTT. Residues: CASSPKRGSTEAFF.

The genes are TRBV7-9 and TRBJ2-3; D tentatively reads TRBD1 or TRBD2 (5 bases each). Germline-derived CDR1 and CDR2 are SEHNR and FQNEAQ (reference sequence). The V end was cut by 3 bases, the J end by 5 bases, with 15 bases between. CDR3 length: 15 residues. The CDR3 DNA sequence: TGTGCCAGCAGCTTCGTGGGGACCTTGGAAGATACGCAGTATTTT. It codes for CASSFVGTLEDTQYF.